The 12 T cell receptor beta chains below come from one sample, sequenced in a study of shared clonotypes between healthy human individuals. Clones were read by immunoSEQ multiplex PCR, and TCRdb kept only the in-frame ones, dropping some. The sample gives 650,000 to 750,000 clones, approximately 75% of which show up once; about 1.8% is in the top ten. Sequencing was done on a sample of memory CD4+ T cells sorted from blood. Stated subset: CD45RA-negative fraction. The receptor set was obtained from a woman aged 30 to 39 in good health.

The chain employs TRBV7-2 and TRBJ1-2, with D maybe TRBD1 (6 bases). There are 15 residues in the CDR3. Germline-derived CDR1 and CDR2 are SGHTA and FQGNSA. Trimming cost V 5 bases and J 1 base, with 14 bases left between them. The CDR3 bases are TGTGCCAGCAGCCAGGACAGCCTTCTTAACTATGGCTACACCTTC. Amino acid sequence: CASSQDSLLNYGYTF.

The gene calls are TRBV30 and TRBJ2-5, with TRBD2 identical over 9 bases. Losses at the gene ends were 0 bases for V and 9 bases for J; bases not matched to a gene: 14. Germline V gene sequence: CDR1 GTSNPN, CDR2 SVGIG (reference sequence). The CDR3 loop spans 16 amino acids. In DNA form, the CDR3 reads TGTGCCTGGAGTGTTTCTAGCGGGACCAACCCCTTGGCCCAGTACTTC. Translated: CAWSVSSGTNPLAQYF. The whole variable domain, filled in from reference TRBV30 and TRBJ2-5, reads SQTIHQWPATLVQPVGSPLSLECTVEGTSNPNLYWYRQAAGRGLQLLFYSVGIGQISSEVPQNLSASRPQDRQFILSSKKLLLSDSGFYLCAWSVSSGTNPLAQYFGPGTRLLVL.

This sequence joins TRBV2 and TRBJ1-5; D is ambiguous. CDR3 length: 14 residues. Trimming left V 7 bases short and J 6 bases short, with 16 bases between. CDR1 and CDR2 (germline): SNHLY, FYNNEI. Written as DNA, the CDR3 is TGTGCCAGCATAGGTCAAGAGCTGGGTCAGCCCCAGCATTTT. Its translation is CASIGQELGQPQHF.

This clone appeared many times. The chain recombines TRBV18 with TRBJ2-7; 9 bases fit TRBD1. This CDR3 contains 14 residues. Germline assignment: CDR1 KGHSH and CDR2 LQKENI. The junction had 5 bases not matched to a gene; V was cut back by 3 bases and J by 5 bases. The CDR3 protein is CASSPRTGADEQYF. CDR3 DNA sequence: TGTGCCAGCTCACCCAGGACAGGGGCGGACGAGCAGTACTTC.

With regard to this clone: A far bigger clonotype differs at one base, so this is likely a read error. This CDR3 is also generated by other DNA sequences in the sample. The CDR3 DNA reads TGTGCCAGCAGCTTACAGCGTGACTCCTACGAGCAGTACTTC. Translating it yields CASSLQRDSYEQYF. This chain links TRBV7-9 with TRBJ2-7, with D unresolved. The CDR3 extends over 14 amino acids. Germline CDR1 is SEHNR and CDR2 is FQNEAQ (reference sequence). V gave up 2 bases and J gave up 0 bases, with 8 bases separating them. Combining the CDR3 with reference TRBV7-9 and TRBJ2-7 gives the whole variable domain DTGVSQNPRHKITKRGQNVTFRCDPISEHNRLYWYRQTLGQGPEFLTYFQNEAQLEKSRLLSDRFSAERPKGSFSTLEIQRTEQGDSAMYLCASSLQRDSYEQYFGPGTRLTVT.

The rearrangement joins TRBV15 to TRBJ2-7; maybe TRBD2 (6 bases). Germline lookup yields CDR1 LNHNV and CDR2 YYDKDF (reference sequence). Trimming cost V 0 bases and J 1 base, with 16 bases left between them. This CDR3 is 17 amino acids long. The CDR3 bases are TGTGCCACCAGCAGAGAAACCGGGACTCCGAAATCCTACGAGCAGTACTTC. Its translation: CATSRETGTPKSYEQYF.

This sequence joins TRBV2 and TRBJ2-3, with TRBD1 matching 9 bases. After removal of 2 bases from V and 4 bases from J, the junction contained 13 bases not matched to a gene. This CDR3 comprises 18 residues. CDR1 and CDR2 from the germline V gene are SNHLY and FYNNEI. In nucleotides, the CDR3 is TGTGCCAGCAGTGAATTGGGACAGGGAATCCCACTAGCAGATACGCAGTATTTT. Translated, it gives CASSELGQGIPLADTQYF. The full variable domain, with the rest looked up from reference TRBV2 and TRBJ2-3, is EPEVTQTPSHQVTQMGQEVILRCVPISNHLYFYWYRQILGQKVEFLVSFYNNEISEKSEIFDDQFSVERPDGSNFTLKIRSTKLEDSAMYFCASSELGQGIPLADTQYFGPGTRLTVL.

Here the CDR3 reads CASSSPPRETQYF. As DNA, the CDR3 is TGTGCCAGCAGCTCCCCCCCTCGGGAGACCCAGTACTTC. This chain joins TRBV7-9 and TRBJ2-5; D uncertain. Looked up from germline, CDR1 is SEHNR and CDR2 is FQNEAQ (reference sequence). The CDR3 is made up of 13 amino acids. V shed 4 bases and J shed 5 bases, with 11 bases lying between them.

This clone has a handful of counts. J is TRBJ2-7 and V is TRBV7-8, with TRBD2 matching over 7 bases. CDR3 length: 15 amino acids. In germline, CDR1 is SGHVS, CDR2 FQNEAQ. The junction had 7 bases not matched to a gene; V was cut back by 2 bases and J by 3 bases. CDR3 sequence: CASSLLGRELYEQYF. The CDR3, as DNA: TGTGCCAGCAGCTTATTGGGGCGGGAGCTCTACGAGCAGTACTTC. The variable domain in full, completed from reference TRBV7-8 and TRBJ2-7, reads GAGVSQSPRYKVAKRGQDVALRCDPISGHVSLFWYQQALGQGPEFLTYFQNEAQLDKSGLPSDRFFAERPEGSVSTLKIQRTQQEDSAVYLCASSLLGRELYEQYFGPGTRLTVT.

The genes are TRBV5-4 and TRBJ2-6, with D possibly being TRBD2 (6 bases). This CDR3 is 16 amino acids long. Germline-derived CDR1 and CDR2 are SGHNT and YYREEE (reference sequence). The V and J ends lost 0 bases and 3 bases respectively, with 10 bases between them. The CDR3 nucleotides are TGTGCCAGCAGCTTGGAGGGGCGGGGTGGGGCCAACGTCCTGACTTTC. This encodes CASSLEGRGGANVLTF.

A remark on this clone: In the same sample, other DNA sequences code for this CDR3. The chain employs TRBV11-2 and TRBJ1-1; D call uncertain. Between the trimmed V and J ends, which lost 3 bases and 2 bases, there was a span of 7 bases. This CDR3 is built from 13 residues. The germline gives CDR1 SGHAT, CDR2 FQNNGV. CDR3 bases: TGTGCCAGCAGCTTCCGCCTTAACACTGAAGCTTTCTTT. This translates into CASSFRLNTEAFF. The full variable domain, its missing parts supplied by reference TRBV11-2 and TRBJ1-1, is EAGVAQSPRYKIIEKRQSVAFWCNPISGHATLYWYQQILGQGPKLLIQFQNNGVVDDSQLPKDRFSAERLKGVDSTLKIQPAKLEDSAVYLCASSFRLNTEAFFGQGTRLTVV.

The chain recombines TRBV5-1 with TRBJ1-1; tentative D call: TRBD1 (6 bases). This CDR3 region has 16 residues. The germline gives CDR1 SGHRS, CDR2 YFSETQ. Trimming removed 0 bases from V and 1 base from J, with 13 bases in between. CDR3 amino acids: CASSLDGRGKNTEAFF. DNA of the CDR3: TGCGCCAGCAGCTTGGATGGCAGGGGAAAGAACACTGAAGCTTTCTTT.